This T cell receptor beta chain was observed in a study of T cells in Graves' hyperthyroidism and ophthalmopathy (dated by TCRdb to about 2019). At the level of the whole study: Peripheral blood was collected at initial diagnosis, before any treatment. To identify TCR V-J signatures that set the groups apart, the researchers used a discovery cohort of 100 patients, made up of 40 to 45 with Graves' ophthalmopathy and about 55 with stable Graves' hyperthyroidism. Prospective prediction of ophthalmopathy was tested in an independent validation cohort of 18 to 20 hyperthyroidism patients and 15 to 17 patients who later progressed to ophthalmopathy. The 100 discovery patients were divided at random into training and test sets in a 7:3 ratio. In addition, the study compared T-cell repertoires in thyroid tissue and in blood from five or six Graves' hyperthyroidism patients. Following sampling, methimazole starting at 30 mg daily was given to hyperthyroidism patients, and high-dose intravenous methylprednisolone was given to ophthalmopathy patients. The paper describes TCR Vbeta CDR3 sequencing of about 140 peripheral blood samples, made up of under 50 ophthalmopathy patients, around 73 hyperthyroidism patients and some 17 progressor patients.

Paper-wide results and their limitations: In validation, the model predicted progression to ophthalmopathy a median of roughly 6.1 months before onset, with approximately 68% sensitivity and 72.22% specificity. Sample size was not statistically predetermined, and blinding of investigators to group allocation was not performed. Most expanded thyroid clonotypes (frequency above 0.001) were also detected in blood, suggesting blood repertoires may reflect thyroid immune responses. Ophthalmopathy was separated from stable hyperthyroidism by a 13 V-J signature model, with 85% to 90% sensitivity and approximately 81% specificity obtained in cross-validation and 80%/75% obtained in testing.

The TCR beta CDR3 regions were amplified from the RNA transcripts. The first round of RT-PCR for the TCR CDR3 was performed with the HTBI primer set and the Qiagen OneStep RT-PCR kit. Libraries were constructed in a second round of multiplex PCR, after which size selection and purification were carried out. Sequencing of the libraries was done on an Illumina HiSeq2000 using paired-end 100 bp reads. Processing in the source paper ran as follows. SOAPnuke was used to process the raw data, removing reads that contained adapters or uncalled bases, had a mean Phred below 15, or lacked an exact match to the constant primer or identifier. High-quality paired reads were merged using COPE v1.2.5, and each unique nucleotide sequence was defined as a clonotype. MiTCR v1.1 was used to align clonotypes to the IMGT TRBV, TRBD and TRBJ reference segments. Analysis was restricted to V-J combinations with a frequency above 0.0001, which covered over 98% of repertoires. A TCS score was defined as the ratio between F50 (clonal expansion) and ExV (chaos), using BLOSUM62-based TCRdist between CDR3 peptides within each V-J. Welch's t-statistics and random forest reduced fewer than 550 V-J features to about 12, which were used in a naive Bayes classifier (R e1071). Clones were called with MiXCR by TCRdb after fastp trimmed the public reads at Q25, and only in-frame beta chains were retained. All rows with the same CDR3 protein become a single entry with the most common DNA and genes. The authors' filters were not applied to this entry. Present in this sample are hundreds of thousands of distinct CDR3 sequences, around 21% of which were seen just once. Of the sample, 34% is held by the ten largest clones.

This clonotype was seen only a few times. The specificity of this receptor is unknown. Per-base quality was not reported, and no clone a single base away is much larger than it. From a lookup of the germline V gene (reference sequence), CDR1 and CDR2 are MNHNY and SVGAGI. V is cut by 2 bases and J by 0 bases, and the space between the germline ends is 11 bases. From the cysteine through the phenylalanine, the CDR3 covers 15 amino acids. Kept here is only the CDR3 DNA, which spans 45 bases and is read in frame from base 1. In the ophthalmopathy patients, disease was moderately to severely active, with a Clinical Activity Score of 3 or more, a NOSPECS grade of 4 or more, and a duration of less than 3 months. Any patient with an uncontrolled infection, another autoimmune disease, pregnancy or lactation was excluded. Clinical symptoms, serum thyroxine and TRAb, thyroid ultrasound, and orbital computed tomography formed the basis for the diagnoses. PBMCs were separated from 8 to 10 ml of fresh peripheral blood using Ficoll-Paque density gradient centrifugation. Total RNA was extracted using Trizol reagent, and RNA quality was assessed on an Agilent 2100 Bioanalyzer.

The sample comprised blood. This TCR was sampled from a man aged 25-40 years with Graves' ophthalmopathy. The rearranged chain carries TRBV6-6 and TRBJ2-7; perhaps TRBD2 is the D gene, with 6 bases matching. For the CDR3, the sequence is CASSYGSGPSYEQYF. Here is the DNA: TGTGCCAGCAGTTACGGGAGCGGGCCCTCCTACGAGCAGTACTTC.